The text below deals with one TCR beta chain. Primers: 60 Vbeta forward and 13 Jbeta reverse. Using immunoSEQ multiplex PCR, the repertoire was profiled, and TCRdb retains in-frame clones only, with some absent. The repertoire holds 110,000 to 150,000 clones, with roughly a tenth as singletons. This entry is derived from a study of cytomegalovirus exposure and HLA in healthy donors. Germline-derived CDR1 and CDR2 are MNHNY and SVGAGI (reference sequence). This CDR3 is built from 15 residues. The ends lost 6 bases at V and 4 bases at J; junction bases unmatched: 9. The source is a male donor in good health and CMV-seronegative. This chain uses TRBV6-6 with TRBJ1-2, with TRBD1 matching over 9 bases. Material: PBMCs. CDR3 nucleotides: TGTGCCAGCAGGTTATCCTTGGACAGGGGCTATGGCTACACCTTC. Its protein is CASRLSLDRGYGYTF.